The present T cell receptor (beta chain) was sequenced within a study of T cells in Graves' hyperthyroidism and ophthalmopathy. Background on the study: Peripheral blood was acquired at first diagnosis, ahead of any therapy whatsoever. Study-level points and caveats: The model foresaw ophthalmopathy a median roughly 6.6 months prior to onset. A 13 V-J signature model discriminated ophthalmopathy versus stable hyperthyroidism.

It was RNA transcripts that yielded the amplified TCR beta CDR3 regions. The TCR CDR3 was amplified in a first-round RT-PCR using the HTBI primer set. TCRdb analysed the multiplex PCR reads with MiXCR anew, one entry per CDR3 protein. The data contain around 190,000 distinct CDR3 sequences, around 17% of them singletons. On this clonotype itself: Its specificity is not known.

The CDR3 length is 15 residues. Germline CDR1 reads LNHDA; CDR2 reads SQIVND (reference sequence). The V gene lost 4 bases and the J gene lost 2 bases, with 12 bases spanning the gap. The V gene is TRBV19, the J gene TRBJ2-1, with D uncertain. The sequence was obtained from a woman aged 45-60 years with Graves' hyperthyroidism. The sequenced sample was blood. Written as DNA, the CDR3 is TGTGCCAGTAGTACCGACATAGGTCCCTACAATGAGCAGTTCTTC. Amino acids: CASSTDIGPYNEQFF.